A selection of T cell receptor beta chains follows, all from one sample in a study of shared clonotypes between healthy human individuals. Only in-frame clones appear in the TCRdb table, and some are missing; sequencing was by immunoSEQ multiplex PCR. The repertoire holds around 640,000 clones, with approximately 96% as singletons. What was sequenced was naive CD8+ T cells sorted from blood. The source is a woman in her thirties in good health. Both conserved end residues are part of each CDR3. The order of the fields is V gene, D gene, J gene, clone size, CDR3 protein, CDR3 DNA. A D gene is named only where the DNA matches it firmly. Size tells how often a clone was seen (once, few, many) or the class of an expanded clone, and some rows leave it out.

V: TRBV5-1; D: NA; J: TRBJ2-7; size: once; CDR3: CASRRISGTDAYEQYF; DNA: TGCGCCAGCAGGAGGATTTCCGGGACGGATGCCTACGAGCAGTACTTC
V: TRBV2; D: NA; J: TRBJ2-3; size: NA; CDR3: CASSAFFLESSTDTQYF; DNA: TGTGCCAGCAGTGCCTTTTTTCTGGAATCTAGCACAGATACGCAGTATTTT
V: TRBV27; D: TRBD2; J: TRBJ2-3; size: NA; CDR3: CASNSGTSGRAGTQYF; DNA: TGTGCCAGCAACTCCGGGACTAGCGGGAGGGCCGGTACGCAGTATTTT
V: TRBV5-1; D: NA; J: TRBJ2-7; size: NA; CDR3: CASSLESAASYEQYF; DNA: TGCGCCAGCAGCTTGGAGTCAGCCGCGTCCTACGAGCAGTACTTC
V: TRBV28; D: NA; J: TRBJ2-6; size: NA; CDR3: CASSQQGSGANVLTF; DNA: TGTGCCAGCAGTCAACAGGGTTCTGGGGCCAACGTCCTGACTTTC
V: TRBV27; D: NA; J: TRBJ2-2; size: NA; CDR3: CASSLDPAGENTGELFF; DNA: TGTGCCAGCAGTTTAGATCCAGCGGGCGAGAACACCGGGGAGCTGTTTTTT
V: TRBV29-1; D: TRBD2; J: TRBJ2-1; size: NA; CDR3: CSVDGLAGARVYNEQFF; DNA: TGCAGCGTTGACGGGCTAGCGGGAGCGCGGGTATACAATGAGCAGTTCTTC
V: TRBV5-6; D: NA; J: TRBJ1-2; size: NA; CDR3: CASSPGAAMNYGYTF; DNA: TGTGCCAGCAGCCCCGGAGCAGCAATGAACTATGGCTACACCTTC
V: TRBV11-3; D: NA; J: TRBJ1-4; size: NA; CDR3: CASSLDPIGRREKLFF; DNA: TGTGCCAGCAGCTTAGATCCCATTGGGCGGAGAGAAAAACTGTTTTTT
V: TRBV28; D: NA; J: TRBJ1-2; size: NA; CDR3: CASSRPGLRNYGYTF; DNA: TGTGCCAGCAGCCGCCCAGGCCTTAGGAACTATGGCTACACCTTC
V: TRBV5-1; D: NA; J: TRBJ2-7; size: NA; CDR3: CASSLDDRTTYEQYF; DNA: TGCGCCAGCAGCTTGGACGACAGAACAACCTACGAGCAGTACTTC
V: TRBV6-5; D: NA; J: TRBJ2-7; size: NA; CDR3: CASSGQTYEQYF; DNA: TGTGCCAGCAGTGGACAGACCTACGAGCAGTACTTC
V: TRBV19; D: TRBD1; J: TRBJ1-5; size: NA; CDR3: CASTDLGTDNQPQHF; DNA: TGTGCCAGTACCGATCTAGGGACAGACAATCAGCCCCAGCATTTT
V: TRBV27; D: NA; J: TRBJ2-2; size: NA; CDR3: CASSLGSSGELFF; DNA: TGTGCCAGCAGTTTAGGAAGTAGCGGGGAGCTGTTTTTT
V: TRBV11-2; D: NA; J: TRBJ2-1; size: once; CDR3: CASSASSPEQFF; DNA: TGTGCCAGCAGCGCCTCTAGTCCTGAGCAGTTCTTC
V: TRBV13; D: NA; J: TRBJ1-1; size: NA; CDR3: CASSWAEGRTEAFF; DNA: TGTGCCAGCAGCTGGGCAGAGGGGAGGACTGAAGCTTTCTTT
V: TRBV7-9; D: NA; J: TRBJ1-2; size: NA; CDR3: CASSVDGSVYGYTF; DNA: TGTGCCAGCAGCGTCGACGGGTCGGTCTATGGCTACACCTTC
V: TRBV5-4; D: TRBD1; J: TRBJ2-3; size: NA; CDR3: CASSERQGTDTQYF; DNA: TGTGCCAGCAGCGAACGACAGGGGACAGATACGCAGTATTTT
V: TRBV9; D: NA; J: TRBJ2-5; size: NA; CDR3: CASSVSGQETQYF; DNA: TGTGCCAGCAGCGTATCGGGTCAAGAGACCCAGTACTTC
V: TRBV13; D: NA; J: TRBJ2-1; size: NA; CDR3: CASSLRLNNEQFF; DNA: TGTGCCAGCAGCCTCCGACTGAACAATGAGCAGTTCTTC
V: TRBV2; D: TRBD1; J: TRBJ1-2; size: NA; CDR3: CASNSDREGDGYTF; DNA: TGTGCCAGCAATTCGGACAGGGAGGGCGATGGCTACACCTTC
V: TRBV21-1; D: NA; J: TRBJ2-7; size: NA; CDR3: CASSKALVWDKSYEQYF; DNA: TGTGCCAGCAGCAAAGCGCTAGTCTGGGACAAGTCCTACGAGCAGTACTTC
V: TRBV6-5; D: NA; J: TRBJ2-7; size: NA; CDR3: CASSYGAGGTYEQYF; DNA: TGTGCCAGCAGTTATGGGGCAGGGGGGACCTACGAGCAGTACTTC
V: TRBV27; D: NA; J: TRBJ2-7; size: NA; CDR3: CASSFAGRSYEQYF; DNA: TGTGCCAGCAGTTTTGCCGGAAGATCCTACGAGCAGTACTTC
V: TRBV27; D: TRBD1; J: TRBJ1-3; size: NA; CDR3: CASRFTGTERDSGNTIYF; DNA: TGTGCCAGCCGGTTTACCGGGACAGAAAGAGACTCTGGAAACACCATATATTTT
V: TRBV2; D: NA; J: TRBJ2-7; size: NA; CDR3: CASSEAAATSYEQYF; DNA: TGTGCCAGCAGTGAAGCAGCGGCCACCTCCTACGAGCAGTACTTC
V: TRBV11-2; D: TRBD2; J: TRBJ2-7; size: NA; CDR3: CASSLEPLAGAHEQYF; DNA: TGTGCCAGCAGCTTAGAACCCCTAGCGGGAGCCCACGAGCAGTACTTC
V: TRBV5-1; D: NA; J: TRBJ1-1; size: NA; CDR3: CASSLGAGARMNTEAFF; DNA: TGCGCCAGCAGCTTGGGTGCAGGGGCCCGCATGAACACTGAAGCTTTCTTT
V: TRBV19; D: NA; J: TRBJ2-5; size: NA; CDR3: CAYGGAQYF; DNA: TGTGCCTATGGAGGGGCCCAGTACTTC
V: TRBV4-1; D: NA; J: TRBJ2-7; size: NA; CDR3: CASSQTGSYEQYF; DNA: TGCGCCAGCAGCCAAACAGGCTCCTACGAGCAGTACTTC
V: TRBV5-6; D: TRBD1; J: TRBJ1-4; size: NA; CDR3: CASSLTGEDEKLFF; DNA: TGTGCCAGCAGCTTGACAGGGGAGGATGAAAAACTGTTTTTT
V: TRBV29-1; D: TRBD1; J: TRBJ1-3; size: NA; CDR3: CSVEGSGTGGNTIYF; DNA: TGCAGCGTTGAAGGGTCCGGGACAGGTGGAAACACCATATATTTT
V: TRBV13; D: NA; J: TRBJ2-7; size: NA; CDR3: CASSPDGTGRAYEQYF; DNA: TGTGCCAGCAGCCCCGATGGGACGGGAAGGGCCTACGAGCAGTACTTC
V: TRBV28; D: NA; J: TRBJ2-7; size: NA; CDR3: CASSPPRWLLTTPLDEQYF; DNA: TGTGCCAGCAGTCCCCCCCGATGGTTGTTGACCACGCCTCTGGACGAGCAGTACTTC
V: TRBV6-5; D: TRBD2; J: TRBJ2-1; size: NA; CDR3: CASSYVAGGYNEQFF; DNA: TGTGCCAGCAGTTACGTAGCGGGAGGGTACAATGAGCAGTTCTTC
V: TRBV19; D: NA; J: TRBJ1-1; size: NA; CDR3: CASSMWGSTEAFF; DNA: TGTGCCAGTAGTATGTGGGGAAGCACTGAAGCTTTCTTT
V: TRBV14; D: NA; J: TRBJ2-5; size: NA; CDR3: CASSQHFGLSQETQYF; DNA: TGTGCCAGCAGCCAACACTTCGGACTCAGCCAAGAGACCCAGTACTTC
V: TRBV13; D: NA; J: TRBJ1-2; size: NA; CDR3: CASNQGGYGYTF; DNA: TGTGCCAGCAATCAGGGCGGCTATGGCTACACCTTC
V: TRBV6-5; D: TRBD2; J: TRBJ2-3; size: NA; CDR3: CASSYGLADTQYF; DNA: TGTGCCAGCAGTTACGGACTAGCAGATACGCAGTATTTT
V: TRBV28; D: TRBD2; J: TRBJ2-3; size: NA; CDR3: CASSLLTSGTRDTQYF; DNA: TGTGCCAGCAGTTTATTAACTAGCGGGACAAGAGATACGCAGTATTTT
V: TRBV27; D: NA; J: TRBJ2-1; size: once; CDR3: CASSGLHSYNEQFF; DNA: TGTGCCAGCAGCGGACTTCACTCCTACAATGAGCAGTTCTTC
V: TRBV6-1; D: NA; J: TRBJ2-7; size: NA; CDR3: CASSPPARASYEQYF; DNA: TGTGCCAGCAGTCCTCCCGCAAGAGCCTCCTACGAGCAGTACTTC
V: TRBV10-2; D: TRBD1; J: TRBJ1-1; size: NA; CDR3: CASSEDRGTEAFF; DNA: TGCGCCAGCAGTGAAGACAGGGGCACTGAAGCTTTCTTT
V: TRBV10-2; D: TRBD2; J: TRBJ2-1; size: NA; CDR3: CASTEPSGRSNEQFF; DNA: TGCGCCAGCACCGAACCCAGCGGGAGATCAAATGAGCAGTTCTTC
V: TRBV19; D: TRBD1; J: TRBJ2-3; size: NA; CDR3: CASSPRDRETDTQYF; DNA: TGTGCCAGTAGCCCCCGGGACAGGGAGACAGATACGCAGTATTTT
V: TRBV11-3; D: NA; J: TRBJ2-1; size: once; CDR3: CASSFDGSGYNEQFF; DNA: TGTGCCAGCAGCTTCGACGGGAGTGGCTACAATGAGCAGTTCTTC
V: TRBV7-9; D: NA; J: TRBJ2-7; size: NA; CDR3: CASSLVYNWGHLYEQYF; DNA: TGTGCCAGCAGCTTAGTATATAATTGGGGACACCTCTACGAGCAGTACTTC
V: TRBV11-2; D: TRBD2; J: TRBJ2-1; size: NA; CDR3: CASSFGLAGNNEQFF; DNA: TGTGCCAGCAGCTTCGGGCTAGCGGGGAACAATGAGCAGTTCTTC
V: TRBV28; D: NA; J: TRBJ1-1; size: NA; CDR3: CASSSIVSRRNEAFF; DNA: TGTGCCAGCAGTTCAATCGTAAGCCGGAGAAATGAAGCTTTCTTT
V: TRBV9; D: NA; J: TRBJ2-7; size: NA; CDR3: CASSPQGVEQYF; DNA: TGTGCCAGCAGCCCCCAGGGTGTCGAGCAGTACTTC
V: TRBV19; D: NA; J: TRBJ2-7; size: NA; CDR3: CASSIDQRDGYEQYF; DNA: TGTGCCAGTAGTATAGATCAAAGGGACGGCTACGAGCAGTACTTC
V: TRBV19; D: NA; J: TRBJ1-1; size: once; CDR3: CASSYLPGGRNTEAFF; DNA: TGTGCCAGTAGTTACCTTCCCGGAGGGAGGAACACTGAAGCTTTCTTT